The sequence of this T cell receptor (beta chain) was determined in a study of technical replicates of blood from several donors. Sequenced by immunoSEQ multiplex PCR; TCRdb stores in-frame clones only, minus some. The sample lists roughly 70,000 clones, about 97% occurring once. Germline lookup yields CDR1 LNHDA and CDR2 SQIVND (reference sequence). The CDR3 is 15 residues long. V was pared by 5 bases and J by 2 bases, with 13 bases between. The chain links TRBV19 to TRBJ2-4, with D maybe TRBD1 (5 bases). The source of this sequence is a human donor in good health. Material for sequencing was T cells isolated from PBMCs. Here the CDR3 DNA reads TGTGCCAGTAGTTCCCCCGCAGGGACCAAAAACATTCAGTACTTC. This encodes CASSSPAGTKNIQYF.